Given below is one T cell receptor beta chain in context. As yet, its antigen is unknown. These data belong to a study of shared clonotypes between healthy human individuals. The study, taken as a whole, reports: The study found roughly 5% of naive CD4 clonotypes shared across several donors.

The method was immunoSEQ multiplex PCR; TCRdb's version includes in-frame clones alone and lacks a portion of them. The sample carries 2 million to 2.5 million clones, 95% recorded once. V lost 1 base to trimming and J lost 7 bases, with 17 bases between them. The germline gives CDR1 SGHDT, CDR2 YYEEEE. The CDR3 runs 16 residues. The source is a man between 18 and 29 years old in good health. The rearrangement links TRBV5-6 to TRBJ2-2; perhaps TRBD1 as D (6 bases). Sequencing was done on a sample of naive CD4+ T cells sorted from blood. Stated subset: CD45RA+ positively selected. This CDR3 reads CASSLFGRGEGGELFF. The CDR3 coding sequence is TGTGCCAGCAGCTTGTTCGGCAGGGGCGAGGGCGGGGAGCTGTTTTTT.